This entry is about one TCR beta chain. Germline V gene lookup returns CDR1 LNHDA and CDR2 SQIVND (reference sequence). Trimming left V 5 bases short and J 2 bases short, with 3 bases between. The CDR3 length is 11 residues. This record belongs to a study of cytomegalovirus exposure and HLA in healthy donors. PCR used 60 Vbeta primers and 13 Jbeta primers. TCRdb keeps only in-frame clones here, not all; method: immunoSEQ multiplex PCR. Seen here are more than 150,000 clones, about 88% observed once, and the top ten hold about 0.21%. The specimen sequenced was PBMCs. This clonotype was obtained from a girl under two years old in good health and CMV-seronegative. This chain connects TRBV19 to TRBJ1-2, with D hard to call. The CDR3 loop reads CASSGNYGYTF. CDR3 DNA sequence: TGTGCCAGTAGTGGCAACTATGGCTACACCTTC.